The 7 T cell receptor beta chains below come from one sample, sequenced in a study of blood T cell repertoires in COVID-19. Assay: immunoSEQ multiplex PCR; the TCRdb copy retains only in-frame clones and omits some. This table holds 200,000 to 250,000 clones, about nine tenths found once. Sequenced sample: peripheral blood. The receptors were gathered from a woman aged 55-70 years with acute or convalescent COVID-19.

The chain couples TRBV11-2 to TRBJ2-1; possible D gene TRBD2, 6 bases. From germline, CDR1 is SGHAT and CDR2 FQNNGV. The CDR3 loop spans 11 amino acids. V gave up 7 bases and J gave up 9 bases, with 10 bases separating them. For the CDR3, the DNA is TGTGCCAGCAACCTGGGGGGTGAGCAGTTCTTC. Translated, it gives CASNLGGEQFF.

The rearrangement links TRBV3-1 (or the pseudogene TRBV3-2) to TRBJ2-1, with a weak D call TRBD2 (5 bases). The CDR3 loop spans 17 amino acids. Between the trimmed V and J ends, which lost 0 bases and 7 bases, there was a span of 19 bases. Germline V gene lookup returns CDR1 LGHDT and CDR2 YNNKEL (reference sequence). The CDR3 region has the DNA TGTGCCAGCAGCCAAGAAGGAGGCCGAGTCGTACAGAATGAGCAGTTCTTC. Its translation is CASSQEGGRVVQNEQFF.

The genes are TRBV5-1 and TRBJ1-1, with D unclear. Germline V gives CDR1 SGHRS, CDR2 YFSETQ. This CDR3 has 12 amino acids. Between the trimmed V and J ends, which lost 7 bases and 9 bases, there was a span of 16 bases. The CDR3 reads CASHMRTGKAFF. The DNA of the CDR3 is TGCGCCAGCCATATGAGGACGGGGAAAGCTTTCTTT.

The chain carries TRBV28 and TRBJ2-7; tentative D call: TRBD2 (5 bases). This CDR3 spans 12 amino acids. Trimming stripped 5 bases from V and 2 bases from J, with 7 bases between. Germline V lookup: CDR1 MDHEN, CDR2 SYDVKM. This CDR3 reads CASSRLTYEQYF. The CDR3 DNA sequence: TGTGCCAGCAGTCGACTAACCTACGAGCAGTACTTC.

The V call is TRBV27, the J call TRBJ2-5, with a weak D call TRBD1 (6 bases). Trimming shortened V by 5 bases and J by 7 bases, and 23 bases separated the two germline ends. Germline-derived CDR1 and CDR2 are MNHEY and SMNVEV (reference sequence). The CDR3 is 16 amino acids. In nucleotides, the CDR3 is TGTGCCAGCAGTATCGGACAGAGTCAGGGTTTCGGGACCCAGTACTTC. This gives the protein CASSIGQSQGFGTQYF.

The chain has TRBV7-7 and TRBJ2-1, with 15 nucleotides matching TRBD2. CDR1 is SSHAT, CDR2 FNYEAQ, per germline (reference sequence). The CDR3 is 16 amino acids. Trimming took 5 bases from V and 7 from J; bases not matched to a gene: 6. DNA of the CDR3: TGTGCCAGCAGCATCGGACTAGCGGGAGGGTCTAATGAGCAGTTCTTC. It specifies CASSIGLAGGSNEQFF.

This chain joins TRBV29-1 and TRBJ1-2, with 7 bases identical to TRBD1. Germline trimming cut 7 bases from V and 3 bases from J; bases unmatched to any gene: 8. The CDR3 has 13 residues. Looked up from germline, CDR1 is SQVTM and CDR2 is ANQGSEA. CDR3 region: CSGTTGLDYGYTF. The CDR3 region has the DNA TGCAGCGGCACGACAGGGCTGGACTATGGCTACACCTTC.